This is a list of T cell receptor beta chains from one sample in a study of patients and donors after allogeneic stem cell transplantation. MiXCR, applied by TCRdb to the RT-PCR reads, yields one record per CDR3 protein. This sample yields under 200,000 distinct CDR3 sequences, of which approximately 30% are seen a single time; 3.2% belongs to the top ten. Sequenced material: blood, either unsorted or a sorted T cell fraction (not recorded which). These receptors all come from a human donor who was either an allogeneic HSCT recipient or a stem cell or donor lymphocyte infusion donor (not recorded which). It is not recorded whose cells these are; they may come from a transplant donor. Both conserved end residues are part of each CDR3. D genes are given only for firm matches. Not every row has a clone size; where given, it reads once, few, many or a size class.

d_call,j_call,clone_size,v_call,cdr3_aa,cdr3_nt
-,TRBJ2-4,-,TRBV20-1,CSAEGGEAKNIQYF,TGCAGTGCCGAGGGGGGGGAAGCCAAAAACATTCAGTACTTC
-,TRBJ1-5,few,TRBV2,CASSDMWGRGNQPQHF,TGTGCCAGCAGTGATATGTGGGGGCGCGGGAATCAGCCCCAGCATTTT
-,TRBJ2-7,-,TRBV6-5,CASSYDFGGEQYF,TGTGCCAGCAGTTATGATTTTGGGGGCGAGCAGTACTTC
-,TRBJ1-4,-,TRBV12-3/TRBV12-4,CASRAGSEKLFF,TGTGCCAGCAGGGCCGGGAGCGAAAAACTGTTTTTT
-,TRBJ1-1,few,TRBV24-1,CATSDLPVGLNTEAFF,TGTGCCACCAGTGATTTGCCGGTAGGACTGAACACTGAAGCTTTCTTT
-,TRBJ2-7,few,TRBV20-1,CSASQLGSSYEQYF,TGCAGTGCTAGTCAACTCGGGAGCTCCTACGAGCAGTACTTC
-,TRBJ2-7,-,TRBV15,CATSRSRLGEQYF,TGTGCCACCAGCAGGAGCCGTTTGGGGGAGCAGTACTTC
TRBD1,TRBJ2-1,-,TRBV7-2,CASSFQPGQGYNEQFF,TGTGCCAGCAGCTTCCAGCCGGGACAGGGCTACAATGAGCAGTTCTTC
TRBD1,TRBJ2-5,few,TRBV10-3,CAIRGQQETQYF,TGTGCCATCAGGGGACAGCAAGAGACCCAGTACTTC
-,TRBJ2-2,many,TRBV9,CASSVATETGELFF,TGTGCCAGCAGCGTAGCTACGGAGACCGGGGAGCTGTTTTTT
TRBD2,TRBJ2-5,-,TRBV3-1,CASISSGRETQYF,TGTGCCAGCATATCTAGCGGGAGGGAGACCCAGTACTTC
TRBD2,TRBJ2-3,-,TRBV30,CAWSGALKRGGTDTQYF,TGTGCCTGGAGTGGGGCGCTGAAGCGGGGGGGCACAGATACGCAGTATTTT
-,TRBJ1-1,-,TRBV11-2,CASSRGQWNTEAFF,TGTGCCAGCAGCCGCGGACAGTGGAACACTGAAGCTTTCTTT
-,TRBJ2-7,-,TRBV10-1,CASSPHWSSYEQYF,TGCGCCAGCAGCCCCCACTGGAGCTCCTACGAGCAGTACTTC
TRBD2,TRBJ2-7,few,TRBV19,CASSGSGRATYEQYF,TGTGCCAGTAGTGGTAGCGGGAGAGCCACCTACGAGCAGTACTTC
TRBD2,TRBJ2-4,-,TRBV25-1,CASSPIGTRGSIQYF,TGTGCCAGCAGTCCAATTGGGACTAGAGGGAGCATTCAGTACTTC
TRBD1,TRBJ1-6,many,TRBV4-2,CASSQPTGAGTPLHF,TGTGCCAGCAGCCAACCCACAGGGGCAGGGACACCCCTCCACTTT
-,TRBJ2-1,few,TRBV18,CASSPVGLHNEQFF,TGTGCCAGCTCCCCGGTGGGCCTTCACAATGAGCAGTTCTTC
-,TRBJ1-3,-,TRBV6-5,CASRPGVSSGNTIYF,TGTGCCAGCAGGCCAGGGGTCAGCTCTGGAAACACCATATATTTT
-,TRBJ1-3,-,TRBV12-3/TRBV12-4,CASRVGNTIYF,TGTGCCAGCAGAGTGGGAAACACCATATATTTT
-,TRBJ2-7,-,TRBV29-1,CSVQDTPYEQYF,TGCAGCGTCCAGGACACTCCCTACGAGCAGTACTTC
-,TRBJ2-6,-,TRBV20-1,CSASGLTPSGANVLTF,TGCAGTGCCTCGGGACTGACTCCCTCTGGGGCCAACGTCCTGACTTTC
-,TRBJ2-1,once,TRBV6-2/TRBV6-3,CASSFWEYGNEQFF,TGTGCCAGCAGTTTTTGGGAGTACGGCAATGAGCAGTTCTTC
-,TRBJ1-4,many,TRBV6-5,CASRTTAGYEKLFF,TGTGCCAGCAGGACGACTGCGGGGTATGAAAAACTGTTTTTT
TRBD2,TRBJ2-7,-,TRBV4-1,CASSQGPSGRAAYEQYF,TGCGCCAGCAGCCAAGGACCTAGCGGGAGGGCCGCCTACGAGCAGTACTTC
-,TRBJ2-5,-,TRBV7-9,CASRPWSAPEGETQYF,TGTGCCAGCAGGCCATGGAGCGCCCCAGAGGGGGAGACCCAGTACTTC
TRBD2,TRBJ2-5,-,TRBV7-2,CASSQTPGLIF,TGTGCCAGCAGTCAGACTCCGGGACTAATCTTC
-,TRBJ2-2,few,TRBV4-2,CASSQDRRGTGELFF,TGTGCCAGCAGCCAAGACCGCCGGGGCACCGGGGAGCTGTTTTTT
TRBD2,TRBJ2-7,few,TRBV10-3,CAISELAGPYEQYF,TGTGCCATCAGTGAACTAGCGGGACCCTACGAGCAGTACTTC
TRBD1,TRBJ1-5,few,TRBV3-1,CASSQEGGSLVQHF,TGTGCCAGCAGCCAAGAAGGGGGCAGCCTGGTCCAGCATTTT
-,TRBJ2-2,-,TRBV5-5,CASSFGTSNTGELFF,TGTGCCAGCAGCTTTGGGACTTCGAACACCGGGGAGCTGTTTTTT